This T cell receptor (beta chain) was observed in a study of blood T cell repertoires in COVID-19. Study-wide context: Samples of COVID-19 (acute and convalescent) were obtained from the United States, Italy and Spain. T cells, B-cell-depleted T cells, or PBMCs supplied cDNA or gDNA.

Original processing notes: Amplifying reference gene primers gave estimates of nucleated cell counts. Here immunoSEQ multiplex PCR was the method, and the copy in TCRdb shows in-frame clones only, minus some. For V, J and clone size, that table is used; D and trimming come from the DNA. Of tens of thousands of clones listed, around four fifths are singletons. The germline V gene has CDR1 LGHNA and CDR2 YSLEER. V shed 5 bases, J shed 4 bases, and the junction held 15 bases outside the gene matches. CDR3 size: 17 residues. The material sequenced was peripheral blood. The sequence was obtained from a human donor in a cohort sampled during active COVID-19. The chain employs TRBV4-3 and TRBJ1-2, with 8 bases that match TRBD1. The CDR3 here is CASSFAGGDSSSYGYTF. CDR3 DNA sequence: TGCGCCAGCAGCTTCGCAGGGGGCGATAGCTCTTCCTATGGCTACACCTTC.